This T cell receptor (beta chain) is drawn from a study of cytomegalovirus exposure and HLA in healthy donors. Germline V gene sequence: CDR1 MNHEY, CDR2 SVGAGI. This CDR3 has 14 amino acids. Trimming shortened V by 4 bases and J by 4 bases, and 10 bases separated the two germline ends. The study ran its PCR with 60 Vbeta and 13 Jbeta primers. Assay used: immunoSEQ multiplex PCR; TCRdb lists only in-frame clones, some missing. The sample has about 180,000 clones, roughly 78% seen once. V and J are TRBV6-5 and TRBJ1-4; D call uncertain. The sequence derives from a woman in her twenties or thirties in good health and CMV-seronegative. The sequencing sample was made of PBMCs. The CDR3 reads CASSSGVGNEKLFF. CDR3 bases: TGTGCCAGCAGTTCAGGTGTTGGTAATGAAAAACTGTTTTTT.